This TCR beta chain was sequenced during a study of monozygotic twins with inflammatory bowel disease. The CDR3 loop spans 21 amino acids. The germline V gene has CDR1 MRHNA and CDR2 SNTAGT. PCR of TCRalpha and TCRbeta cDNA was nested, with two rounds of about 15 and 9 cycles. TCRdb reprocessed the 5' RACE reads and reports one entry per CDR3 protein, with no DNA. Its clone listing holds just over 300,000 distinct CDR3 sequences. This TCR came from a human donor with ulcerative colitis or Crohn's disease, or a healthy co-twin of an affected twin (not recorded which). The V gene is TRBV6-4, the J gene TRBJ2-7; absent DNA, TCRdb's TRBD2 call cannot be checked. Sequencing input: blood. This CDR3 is CASNPRGSTGLAGGRNYEQYF.